This T cell receptor beta chain was documented in a study of blood T cells in healthy people across ages. Trimming took 3 bases from V and 1 from J, leaving 6 bases between them. CDR3 size: 13 residues. Germline-derived CDR1 and CDR2 are KGHSH and LQKENI. A second about 6 to 12 cycle PCR used barcoded and J-beta primers. Each CDR3 protein gets one entry after TCRdb re-called the 5' RACE reads with MiXCR. The repertoire holds fewer than 900,000 distinct CDR3 sequences, with 43% as singletons. This chain connects TRBV18 to TRBJ1-1; D uncertain. The specimen sequenced was blood. The receptor comes from a woman aged 60-75 years in good health. CDR3 bases: TGTGCCAGCTCACCGATGGGGAACACTGAAGCTTTCTTT. Its translation: CASSPMGNTEAFF.